A selection of T cell receptor beta chains follows, all from one sample in a study of blood T cells in healthy people across ages. Using its own MiXCR run on the 5' RACE reads, TCRdb lists one record per CDR3 protein. The sample shows 1,100,000 or so distinct CDR3 sequences, more than 35% of them seen only once. The sample was blood. These TCRs come from a woman between 55 and 75 years old in good health. Both conserved end residues are part of each CDR3. Fields, in order: V gene, D gene, J gene, clone size, CDR3 DNA, CDR3 protein. D genes are given only for firm matches. Clone size appears in some rows only: once, few, many, or a class for an expanded clone.

v_call: TRBV29-1; d_call: NA; j_call: TRBJ1-4; clone_size: NA; cdr3_nt: TGCAGCGCTAAGATCTCCGGGACGCCCAAGGAAAAACTGTTTTTT; cdr3_aa: CSAKISGTPKEKLFF
v_call: TRBV7-9; d_call: TRBD1; j_call: TRBJ2-7; clone_size: few; cdr3_nt: TGTGCCAGCAATCCGGGACAGGGGACCGAGCAGTACTTC; cdr3_aa: CASNPGQGTEQYF
v_call: TRBV5-1; d_call: NA; j_call: TRBJ2-6; clone_size: NA; cdr3_nt: TGCGCCAGCAGCTTGGTTCTTGGGACCTCTGGGGCCAACGTCCTGACTTTC; cdr3_aa: CASSLVLGTSGANVLTF
v_call: TRBV29-1; d_call: NA; j_call: TRBJ2-7; clone_size: NA; cdr3_nt: TGCAGCGTAAGCGACACGACCTACGAGCAGTACTTC; cdr3_aa: CSVSDTTYEQYF
v_call: TRBV21-1; d_call: NA; j_call: TRBJ2-6; clone_size: few; cdr3_nt: TGTGCCAGCAAACGGGGACAGGGAGGGTCTGGGGCCAACGTCCTGACTTTC; cdr3_aa: CASKRGQGGSGANVLTF
v_call: TRBV4-1; d_call: TRBD2; j_call: TRBJ2-7; clone_size: NA; cdr3_nt: TGCGCCAGCAGCCAACCACTACTAGCGGGAGGGACTTACGAGCAGTACTTC; cdr3_aa: CASSQPLLAGGTYEQYF
v_call: TRBV14; d_call: NA; j_call: TRBJ2-7; clone_size: NA; cdr3_nt: TGTGCCAACAGCCACAGGACGCACGGCGAGCAGTACTTC; cdr3_aa: CANSHRTHGEQYF
v_call: TRBV5-1; d_call: TRBD2; j_call: TRBJ2-7; clone_size: few; cdr3_nt: TGCGCCAGCAGCTTCGGACTAGCGGGAGCCGAGCAGTACTTC; cdr3_aa: CASSFGLAGAEQYF
v_call: TRBV6-6; d_call: NA; j_call: TRBJ2-3; clone_size: NA; cdr3_nt: TGTGCCAGCAGTCACTCTCGGGGGGCAGGCACAGATACGCAGTATTTT; cdr3_aa: CASSHSRGAGTDTQYF
v_call: TRBV9; d_call: NA; j_call: TRBJ1-5; clone_size: NA; cdr3_nt: TGTGCCAGCAGCCCCCGAGGGCCCCAGCATTTT; cdr3_aa: CASSPRGPQHF
v_call: TRBV9; d_call: TRBD1; j_call: TRBJ2-3; clone_size: NA; cdr3_nt: TGTGCCAGCAGCCACGGACAGGGGATAGGAGATACGCAGTATTTT; cdr3_aa: CASSHGQGIGDTQYF
v_call: TRBV11-2; d_call: NA; j_call: TRBJ2-7; clone_size: many; cdr3_nt: TGTGCCAGCAGAAGGGGTGGAGAGCAGTACTTC; cdr3_aa: CASRRGGEQYF
v_call: TRBV28; d_call: NA; j_call: TRBJ1-6; clone_size: once; cdr3_nt: TGTGCCAGCAGTTTGTCCCCGGTGGGCACCCTCCACTTT; cdr3_aa: CASSLSPVGTLHF
v_call: TRBV28; d_call: NA; j_call: TRBJ1-2; clone_size: few; cdr3_nt: TGTGCCAGCAGTTTATTATCTCCCCTCTACGGCTACACCTTC; cdr3_aa: CASSLLSPLYGYTF
v_call: TRBV6-5; d_call: TRBD1; j_call: TRBJ1-2; clone_size: NA; cdr3_nt: TGTGCCAGTAAAAACAGGGGATCCTATGGCTACACCTTC; cdr3_aa: CASKNRGSYGYTF
v_call: TRBV7-9; d_call: TRBD1; j_call: TRBJ2-6; clone_size: NA; cdr3_nt: TGTGCCAGCAGCTTAGGGGCAGGGGGAAACTCTAGGGCCAACGTCCTGACTTTC; cdr3_aa: CASSLGAGGNSRANVLTF
v_call: TRBV15; d_call: TRBD1; j_call: TRBJ1-2; clone_size: few; cdr3_nt: TGTGCCACCAGCACAGGACAGGGTAATGGCTACACCTTC; cdr3_aa: CATSTGQGNGYTF
v_call: TRBV4-1; d_call: TRBD1; j_call: TRBJ2-7; clone_size: few; cdr3_nt: TGCGCCAGCAGCCAAGATGACAGGGGAAGTTACGAGCAGTACTTC; cdr3_aa: CASSQDDRGSYEQYF
v_call: TRBV6-5; d_call: NA; j_call: TRBJ2-7; clone_size: NA; cdr3_nt: TGTGCCAGCAGTTACGGGGCGGTCGAGCAGTACTTC; cdr3_aa: CASSYGAVEQYF
v_call: TRBV5-5; d_call: NA; j_call: TRBJ2-5; clone_size: NA; cdr3_nt: TGTGCCAGCAGCTTGGTGTCAGGGGCGGGGGAGCAGTACTTC; cdr3_aa: CASSLVSGAGEQYF
v_call: TRBV6-4; d_call: TRBD2; j_call: TRBJ2-3; clone_size: NA; cdr3_nt: TGTGCCAGCACAGGGCGGGGGTACACAGATACGCAGTATTTT; cdr3_aa: CASTGRGYTDTQYF
v_call: TRBV3-1; d_call: NA; j_call: TRBJ1-3; clone_size: NA; cdr3_nt: TGTGCCAGCGGGCAGCAAGGAAACACCATATATTTT; cdr3_aa: CASGQQGNTIYF
v_call: TRBV12-3/TRBV12-4; d_call: NA; j_call: TRBJ1-2; clone_size: NA; cdr3_nt: TGTGCCAGCAGTTTAGTGTCCTATGGCTACACCTTC; cdr3_aa: CASSLVSYGYTF